Below, 27 T cell receptor beta chains from the same sample are listed, as sequenced in a study of CD8 T cells in ankylosing spondylitis. TCRdb reprocessed the 5' RACE reads with MiXCR, giving one entry per CDR3 protein. The sample holds under 200,000 distinct CDR3 sequences, 9.8% seen once. The sequencing input was blood, either unsorted or a sorted T cell fraction (not recorded which). The receptors originated from a female donor with ankylosing spondylitis or in good health (not recorded which).

This clonotype was observed many times. The rearrangement joins TRBV4-3 to TRBJ2-1; the match to TRBD2 covers 7 bases. With 1 base clipped from V and 10 bases from J, the junction kept 4 bases outside the gene matches. The germline CDR1 and CDR2 sequences are LGHNA and YSLEER. This CDR3 spans 13 amino acids. CDR3 sequence reads: CASSQGEGEEQFF. In nucleotides, the CDR3 is TGCGCCAGCAGCCAAGGGGAGGGCGAAGAGCAGTTCTTC.

In its sample, this clonotype was seen many times. The chain employs TRBV12-3 or TRBV12-4 and TRBJ2-7; 10 positions match TRBD2. This CDR3 contains 15 residues. V gave up 4 bases and J gave up 4 bases; unmatched junction bases: 7. The chain's CDR3 is CASSSSGRAFYEQYF. The CDR3 DNA is TGTGCCAGCAGTTCCAGCGGGAGGGCCTTTTACGAGCAGTACTTC.

This rearrangement joins TRBV6-5 to TRBJ1-4; D may be TRBD1 (6 bases). CDR3 length: 12 amino acids. Trimming cost V 6 bases and J 12 bases, with 14 bases left between them. Germline V gene sequence: CDR1 MNHEY, CDR2 SVGAGI. DNA of the CDR3: TGTGCCAGCAGAGATGCCGCAGGGGAACTGTTTTTT. Translated: CASRDAAGELFF.

The chain links TRBV21-1 to TRBJ2-1; the table calls TRBD1, which could not be checked here. TRBV21-1 is marked as a pseudogene. The CDR3 spans 17 residues. The CDR3 region has the DNA TGTGCCAGCAGCGGAGGGGCCAGCGGGGGCCTGATGAGTGAGCAGTTCTTC. The encoded protein is CASSGGASGGLMSEQFF.

V and J are TRBV9 and TRBJ2-7; D may be TRBD2 (6 bases). Per germline, CDR1 SGDLS and CDR2 YYNGEE. This CDR3 has 15 residues. V gave up 0 bases and J gave up 2 bases, with 12 bases separating them. The CDR3 is CASSVGDSGAYEQYF. In DNA form, the CDR3 reads TGTGCCAGCAGCGTAGGGGATAGCGGAGCCTACGAGCAGTACTTC.

At least ten counts were recorded for this clonotype. This chain links TRBV10-2 with TRBJ2-7; tentatively, D is TRBD1 (6 bases). This CDR3 is 11 amino acids long. Germline CDR1 is WSHSY and CDR2 is SAAADI. Trimming stripped 3 bases from V and 7 bases from J, with 7 bases between. The CDR3 nucleotides are TGCGCCAGCAGTGAAAGGGGGGAGCAGTACTTC. Its protein is CASSERGEQYF.

This clonotype was observed a handful of times. The V call is TRBV15, the J call TRBJ1-2, with TRBD1 matching over 10 bases. CDR1 is LNHNV, CDR2 YYDKDF, per germline (reference sequence). J gave up 1 base and V 4 bases, and 3 bases lay outside the gene matches. The CDR3 sequence is 15 residues long. CDR3 sequence: CATSTRDRGNYGYTF. CDR3 nucleotide sequence: TGTGCCACCAGCACCCGGGACAGGGGTAACTATGGCTACACCTTC.

This clonotype has just a few counts. The chain links TRBV5-5 to TRBJ2-1, with D possibly matching TRBD2 (6 bases). Between the trimmed V and J ends, which lost 0 bases and 9 bases, there was a span of 19 bases. The CDR3 runs to 16 residues. Germline V lookup: CDR1 SGHKS, CDR2 YYEKEE (reference sequence). The CDR3 loop reads CASSLGTSPGDGEQFF. Here the CDR3 DNA reads TGTGCCAGCAGCTTGGGAACTTCCCCGGGGGATGGTGAGCAGTTCTTC.

This clonotype showed up just a few times. V gene TRBV12-3 or TRBV12-4 combines with J gene TRBJ1-1, with 7 positions matching TRBD1. CDR3 length: 14 amino acids. V dropped 6 bases and J dropped 5; count of bases not matched to a gene: 9. CDR3 coding DNA: TGTGCCAGCAGACGACAGGGCGGGGGGACTGAAGCTTTCTTT. Its protein is CASRRQGGGTEAFF.

This clonotype showed up just a few times. The chain uses TRBV6-4 and TRBJ2-1; D is perhaps TRBD1 (6 bases). V was clipped by 3 bases and J by 3 bases, with 15 bases between them. The length of the CDR3 is 16 residues. Per germline, CDR1 MRHNA and CDR2 SNTAGT. The CDR3 protein is CASSDTGQGLYNEQFF. The CDR3 bases are TGTGCCAGCAGTGATACAGGGCAGGGGCTCTACAATGAGCAGTTCTTC.

There are a few counts of this clonotype. The CDR3 is CASSFGLAGLEQYF. The DNA for the CDR3 is TGTGCCAGCAGCTTCGGACTAGCGGGACTCGAGCAGTACTTC. The chain recombines TRBV7-8 with TRBJ2-7, with 12 bases lining up with TRBD2. V lost 3 bases and J lost 6; bases outside the gene matches: 3. This CDR3 region has 14 residues. Germline assignment: CDR1 SGHVS and CDR2 FQNEAQ.

The chain recombines TRBV7-3 with TRBJ2-1, with D perhaps matching TRBD2 (5 bases). With 2 bases removed from V and 5 bases from J, the gap between germline ends came to 7 bases. The germline CDR1 and CDR2 sequences are SGHTA and FQGTGA. The CDR3 runs 13 residues. The CDR3 region is CASSLGGHNEQFF. The DNA of the CDR3 is TGTGCCAGCAGCTTAGGAGGACACAATGAGCAGTTCTTC.

The chain employs TRBV27 and TRBJ2-2; D not certain. The V gene's germline CDR1 is MNHEY and CDR2 SMNVEV (reference sequence). V lost 7 bases and J 3 bases, leaving 9 bases between the germline ends. The CDR3 is 13 residues long. CDR3 loop: CASTADYTGELFF. CDR3 coding DNA: TGTGCCAGCACCGCCGACTACACCGGGGAGCTGTTTTTT.

The sample holds a few counts of this clonotype. This chain links TRBV3-1 with TRBJ2-1; TRBD2 is a possible D gene (6 bases). Trimming took off 0 bases at V and 8 bases at J, with 14 bases between the two ends. The CDR3 loop spans 15 amino acids. Germline CDR1 reads LGHDT; CDR2 reads YNNKEL (reference sequence). The CDR3: CASSQDRLGWDEQFF. The CDR3 nucleotides read TGTGCCAGCAGCCAAGACCGACTAGGATGGGATGAGCAGTTCTTC.

This clonotype was recorded at least ten times. The junction differs from germline at one of its ends, possibly a read error. The rearrangement uses TRBV27 and TRBJ2-2, with D possibly being TRBD1 (6 bases). The CDR3 covers 13 residues. Per germline, CDR1 MNHEY and CDR2 SMNVEV (reference sequence). CDR3 nucleotide sequence: TGTGCCACCAGTTTAACAGGGTTCGGGGAGCTGTTTTTT. It specifies CATSLTGFGELFF.

As concerns this clonotype: The junction and the germline gene differ at one end; a read error may be behind it. The CDR3 protein is CSAREGPGTYEQYF. CDR3 sequence (DNA): TGCAGTGCTAGAGAGGGCCCAGGAACCTACGAGCAGTACTTT. The rearrangement joins TRBV20-1 to TRBJ2-7; D uncertain. Germline V gene lookup returns CDR1 DFQATT and CDR2 SNEGSKA (reference sequence). The CDR3 contains 14 residues.

The J gene is TRBJ2-5, the V gene TRBV28, with a weak D call TRBD1 (6 bases). V was clipped by 5 bases and J by 7 bases, with 17 bases between them. Germline V lookup: CDR1 MDHEN, CDR2 SYDVKM. This CDR3 has 14 residues. CDR3 DNA sequence: TGTGCCAGCAGTCCCTTGGACAGTCAGGGGACCCAGTACTTC. Amino acids: CASSPLDSQGTQYF.

This chain uses TRBV4-1 with TRBJ2-2; 8 bases agree with TRBD1. V lost 5 bases and J lost 2; bases outside the gene matches: 10. Germline V gene data show CDR1 as MGHRA and CDR2 as YSYEKL. This CDR3 comprises 17 residues. The CDR3 here is CASSVLRTGQNTGELFF. In DNA, the CDR3 is TGCGCCAGCAGCGTCCTACGGACAGGGCAAAACACCGGGGAGCTGTTTTTT.

There are many counts of this clonotype. This chain uses TRBV10-3 with TRBJ2-1; either TRBD1 or TRBD2 may fit D (5 bases each). The CDR3 sequence is 18 residues long. V was shortened by 3 bases and J by 2 bases, with 20 bases between the two germline ends. The germline gives CDR1 ENHRY, CDR2 SYGVKD. The CDR3 DNA follows: TGTGCCATCAGTGACCCTATAAGGGACCTTAAGACCTACAATGAGCAGTTCTTC. As protein: CAISDPIRDLKTYNEQFF.

This clonotype was counted many times. The gene calls are TRBV28 and TRBJ1-2, with D uncertain. The CDR3 loop spans 12 amino acids. V was pared by 3 bases and J by 3 bases, with 5 bases between. Germline V gene data show CDR1 as MDHEN and CDR2 as SYDVKM. Written as DNA, the CDR3 is TGTGCCAGCAGTTTGACGGACTATGGCTACACCTTC. Its translation is CASSLTDYGYTF.

The chain uses TRBV10-3 and TRBJ2-1; a weak D match, TRBD1 (5 bases). This CDR3 has 12 residues. Germline V gene lookup returns CDR1 ENHRY and CDR2 SYGVKD. Between the trimmed V and J ends, which lost 8 bases and 9 bases, there was a span of 14 bases. DNA for the CDR3: TGTGCCATCGGTCGGAGTCAGGGTGAGCAGTTCTTC. It specifies CAIGRSQGEQFF.

This clonotype was observed at least ten times. The genes are TRBV28 and TRBJ2-3; TRBD2 matches 7 bases. The CDR3 covers 14 residues. Trimming cost V 3 bases and J 1 base; bases outside gene matches: 1. Germline lookup yields CDR1 MDHEN and CDR2 SYDVKM. The CDR3 coding sequence is TGTGCCAGCAGTTTTACTAGCGGCACAGATACGCAGTATTTT. It specifies CASSFTSGTDTQYF.

V gene TRBV5-4 combines with J gene TRBJ1-1; 8 nucleotides match TRBD1. The CDR3 runs 19 residues. V gave up 2 bases and J gave up 3 bases; unmatched junction bases: 18. Germline CDR1 reads SGHNT; CDR2 reads YYREEE (reference sequence). CDR3 DNA: TGTGCCAGCAGCTTCCTAAGACAGGGGCGACATCAAATTTACACTGAAGCTTTCTTT. The encoded protein is CASSFLRQGRHQIYTEAFF.

The chain joins TRBV2 to TRBJ2-7; D perhaps matches TRBD2 (6 bases). CDR3 length: 12 residues. Germline lookup yields CDR1 SNHLY and CDR2 FYNNEI. The V end was cut by 11 bases, the J end by 6 bases, with 17 bases between. This CDR3 reads CAFRPPRGEQYF. The CDR3 nucleotides read TGTGCCTTTCGACCTCCGCGGGGCGAGCAGTACTTC. The full variable domain, its missing parts supplied by reference TRBV2 and TRBJ2-7, is EPEVTQTPSHQVTQMGQEVILRCVPISNHLYFYWYRQILGQKVEFLVSFYNNEISEKSEIFDDQFSVERPDGSNFTLKIRSTKLEDSAMYFCAFRPPRGEQYFGPGTRLTVT.

The chain employs TRBV24-1 and TRBJ2-7; 8 bases agree with TRBD2. Germline lookup yields CDR1 KGHDR and CDR2 SFDVKD. Trimming removed 4 bases from V and 3 bases from J; junction bases left unmatched: 4. The CDR3 loop spans 14 amino acids. CDR3: CATSESGGDYEQYF. The CDR3 DNA reads TGTGCCACCAGTGAGTCGGGGGGGGACTACGAGCAGTACTTC.

This chain joins TRBV5-1 and TRBJ2-1; 8 bases agree with TRBD2. J lost 5 bases, V lost 6 bases, and 16 bases had no gene match. The CDR3 is 17 residues long. Per the germline V gene, CDR1 is SGHRS and CDR2 is YFSETQ. Here the CDR3 reads CASILPPRLAFNNEQFF. DNA of the CDR3: TGCGCCAGCATCTTACCCCCTAGACTAGCGTTTAACAATGAGCAGTTCTTC.

In DNA form, the CDR3 reads TGTGCCAGCAGGAGCGGGAGTGGGCGCAATGAGCAGTTCTTC. Its protein is CASRSGSGRNEQFF. The V gene is TRBV27, the J gene TRBJ2-1; 8 bases are a match to TRBD2. This CDR3 has 14 amino acids. V was pared by 6 bases and J by 6 bases, with 7 bases of the junction left unmatched. Germline V lookup: CDR1 MNHEY, CDR2 SMNVEV (reference sequence).